This T cell receptor (beta chain) was recorded in a study of human T cells and chemical hapten exposure. Each CDR3 protein gets one entry after TCRdb re-called the RACE reads with MiXCR. Of about 120,000 distinct CDR3 sequences listed, around 11% are singletons. Time point in this sample: patch test 3, about 24 weeks after DPC sensitization. Sample treatment: therapeutic diphenylcyclopropenone sensitization with weekly scalp DPC. The sample was whole blood, taken in connection with sensitization to the hapten diphenylcyclopropenone (DPC). The TCR was taken from a woman between 45 and 60 years old with alopecia areata. Some clones in this sample may be carry-over from other donors' samples.

CDR3 in amino acids: CASSFGLAGGHRSQYF. DNA of the CDR3: TGTGCCAGCAGTTTCGGACTAGCGGGGGGCCACAGATCGCAGTATTTT. The V gene is TRBV12-3 or TRBV12-4, the J gene TRBJ2-3, with 14 bases fitting TRBD2. The junction had 9 bases not matched to a gene; V was cut back by 3 bases and J by 10 bases. This CDR3 spans 16 amino acids.